This TCR beta chain was recorded in a study of OX40 agonist ivuxolimab in advanced cancers. At the level of the whole study: The costimulatory receptor OX40 (CD134) was targeted by ivuxolimab, a fully human IgG2 agonistic monoclonal antibody. Intravenous ivuxolimab was administered to patients every 2 weeks at six dose levels: 0.01, 0.1, 0.3, 1.5, 3 and 10 mg/kg. Of the 50 to 55 patients in dose escalation, around 19 had hepatocellular carcinoma, about 15 had melanoma, 9 had renal cell carcinoma and 9 had head and neck cancer. A male proportion of 75% to 85% and a mean age of approximately 55 years, ranging from roughly 20 to 80, were recorded for the dose-escalation cohort. Patients were allowed to have had prior anti-PD-1, anti-PD-L1 or anti-CTLA-4 therapy, and around two fifths of the dose-escalation patients had been treated with checkpoint inhibitors. Partial responses occurred in three dose-escalation patients: two with cutaneous melanoma and one with hepatocellular carcinoma. Peripheral TCRbeta sequencing aimed to test whether ivuxolimab altered TCR sequence diversity and caused clonal T-cell expansion. The paper reports the monotherapy dose-escalation portion (N of about 56 patients) of the phase I ivuxolimab trial. Findings and caveats that apply to the study as a whole: Which antigens the clonally expanded peripheral T cells were specific for was not determined. After ivuxolimab, CD8+ T cells had more expanded clones than CD4+ T cells on average. Low levels of normalized T-cell clonal expansion were also seen in some nonresponding patients. At doses of 0.1 to 3.0 mg/kg, clonal expansion of both CD4+ and CD8+ T cells in blood was seen between baseline and week 6. Partial responders in the 0.1-3.0 mg/kg groups had among the lowest normalized peripheral clonal expansion, especially among CD8+ T cells.

Trimmed from V: 1 base; trimmed from J: 6 bases; junction bases lacking a gene match: 4. Looking up the germline V gene yields CDR1 MGHDK and CDR2 SYGVNS. The CDR3, from cysteine to phenylalanine, totals 14 residues. Here the CDR3 DNA is all that survives: 42 bases in frame from base 1. Patients with a history of autoimmune disease or receiving systemic immunosuppression were excluded from the trial. Peripheral blood for TCR sequencing was collected from all dose cohorts at baseline, on cycle 4 day 1, and on cycle 7 day 1. Samples came from an open-label, multicenter, first-in-human phase I dose-escalation trial of ivuxolimab. Adults with locally advanced or metastatic melanoma, renal cell carcinoma, hepatocellular carcinoma or head and neck squamous cell carcinoma were enrolled in the trial. Before TCR sequencing, CD4+ T cells and CD8+ T cells were sorted from peripheral blood as separate populations.

To note about this clone: It lacks a known antigen. Per-nucleotide qualities are absent, and no much larger clonotype sits a single base away.

For sequencing of the TCRbeta CDR3 region, genomic DNA was extracted from the sorted cells. The immunoSEQ Assay was used for sequencing of TCRbeta CDR3 regions. The immuneACCESS repertoire file appears here via TCRdb, limited to in-frame rearrangements. These files lack a portion of the clones; in checked studies, under half of the deficit traces to unresolved V genes, and the cause of the others is not known. This sample gives roughly 50,000 clones in total; just over 85% of them show up just once. Roughly 0.99% of the sample is held by the ten biggest clonotypes. Specimen: CD4+ or CD8+ T cells sorted from blood, collected in a trial of the OX40 agonist ivuxolimab. The sequence was collected from an adult with an advanced solid tumor such as melanoma, head and neck, liver or kidney cancer. The chain is encoded by TRBV25-1 joined to TRBJ1-2; TRBD1 matches 8 bases in the middle. The CDR3: CASSELGQVDGYTF. The nucleotide sequence is TGTGCCAGCAGTGAATTGGGACAGGTGGATGGCTACACCTTC.